Reported below is one T cell receptor (beta chain). Trimming shortened V by 5 bases and J by 0 bases, and 11 bases separated the two germline ends. The CDR3 sequence is 15 residues long. Germline loops: CDR1 MNHNY, CDR2 SVGAGI (reference sequence). The data were taken from a study of blood T cell repertoires in COVID-19. Turning to the study itself: Samples taken during acute and convalescent COVID-19 were collected in the United States, Italy and Spain.

Profiled with immunoSEQ multiplex PCR; TCRdb holds only in-frame clones, not every one. This sample has about 180,000 clones, with roughly nine tenths found just once. The genes are TRBV6-6 and TRBJ2-1, with no clear D. Input material: peripheral blood. The source is a man younger than 35 who had recovered from COVID-19. For the CDR3, the DNA is TGTGCCAGCAGTGGCCCATCAAGCTCCTACAATGAGCAGTTCTTC. Translation: CASSGPSSSYNEQFF.